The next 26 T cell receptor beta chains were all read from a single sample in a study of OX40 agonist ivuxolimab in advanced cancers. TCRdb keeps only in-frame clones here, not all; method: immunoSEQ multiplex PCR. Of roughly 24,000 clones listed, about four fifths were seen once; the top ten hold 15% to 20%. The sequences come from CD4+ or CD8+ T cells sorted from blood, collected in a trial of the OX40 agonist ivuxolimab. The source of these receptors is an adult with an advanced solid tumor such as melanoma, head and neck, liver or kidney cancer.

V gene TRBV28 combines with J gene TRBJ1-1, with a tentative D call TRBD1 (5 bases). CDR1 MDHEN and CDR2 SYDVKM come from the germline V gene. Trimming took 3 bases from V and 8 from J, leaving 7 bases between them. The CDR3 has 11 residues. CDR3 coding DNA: TGTGCCAGCAGTTTGGGGCAGGAAGCTTTCTTT. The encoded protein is CASSLGQEAFF.

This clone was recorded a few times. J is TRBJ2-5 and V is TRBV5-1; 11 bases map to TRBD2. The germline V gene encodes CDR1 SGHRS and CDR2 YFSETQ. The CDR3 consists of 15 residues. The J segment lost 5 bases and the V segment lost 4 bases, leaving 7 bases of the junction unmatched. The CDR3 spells CASSPATSGEETQYF. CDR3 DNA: TGCGCCAGCAGCCCCGCGACTAGCGGGGAGGAGACCCAGTACTTC.

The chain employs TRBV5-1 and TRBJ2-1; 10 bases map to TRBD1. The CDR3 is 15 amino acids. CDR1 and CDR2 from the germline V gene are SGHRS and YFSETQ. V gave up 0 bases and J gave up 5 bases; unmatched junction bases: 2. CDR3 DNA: TGCGCCAGCAGCTTGGGACAGGGGGCCGACAATGAGCAGTTCTTC. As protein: CASSLGQGADNEQFF.

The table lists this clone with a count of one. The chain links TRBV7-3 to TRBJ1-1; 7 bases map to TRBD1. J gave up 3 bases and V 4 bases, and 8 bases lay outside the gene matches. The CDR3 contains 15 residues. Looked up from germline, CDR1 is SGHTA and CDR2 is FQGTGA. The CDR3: CASSSGGAGDTEAFF. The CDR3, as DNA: TGTGCCAGCAGCTCAGGGGGGGCTGGCGACACTGAAGCTTTCTTT.

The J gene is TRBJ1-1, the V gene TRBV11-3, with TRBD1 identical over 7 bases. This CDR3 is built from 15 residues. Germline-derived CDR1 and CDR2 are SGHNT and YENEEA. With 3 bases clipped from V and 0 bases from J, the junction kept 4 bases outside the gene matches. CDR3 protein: CASSLGQILNTEAFF. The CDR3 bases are TGTGCCAGCAGCTTGGGACAGATATTGAACACTGAAGCTTTCTTT.

The CDR3 region is CASSSGSSGPEETQYF. CDR3 bases: TGCGCCAGCAGCAGTGGCTCTAGCGGACCAGAAGAGACCCAGTACTTC. The chain combines TRBV5-1 with TRBJ2-5; 7 bases fit TRBD2. The germline V gene encodes CDR1 SGHRS and CDR2 YFSETQ. V gave up 4 bases and J gave up 3 bases; unmatched junction bases: 12. The CDR3 is 16 amino acids.

This CDR3 reads CAIRGHDVNTEAFF. In DNA form, the CDR3 reads TGTGCCATCAGGGGTCACGACGTGAACACTGAAGCTTTCTTT. This chain uses TRBV10-3 with TRBJ1-1; D not certain. Trimming pared 6 bases from V and 0 bases from J, leaving 11 bases between. Germline values: CDR1 ENHRY, CDR2 SYGVKD. CDR3 length equals 14 residues.

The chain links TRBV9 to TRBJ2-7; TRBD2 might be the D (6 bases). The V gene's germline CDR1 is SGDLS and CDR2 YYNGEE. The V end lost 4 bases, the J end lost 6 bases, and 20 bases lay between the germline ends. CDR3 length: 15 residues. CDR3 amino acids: CASSLQLGSASEQYF. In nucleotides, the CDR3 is TGTGCCAGCAGCCTGCAGCTCGGGAGTGCCAGCGAGCAGTACTTC.

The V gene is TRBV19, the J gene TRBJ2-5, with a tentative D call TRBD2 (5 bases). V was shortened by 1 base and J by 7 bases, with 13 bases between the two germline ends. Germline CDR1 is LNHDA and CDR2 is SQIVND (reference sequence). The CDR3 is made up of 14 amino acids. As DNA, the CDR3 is TGTGCCAGTAGTATAGCCCAGGACTCCGGGACCCAGTACTTC. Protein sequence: CASSIAQDSGTQYF.

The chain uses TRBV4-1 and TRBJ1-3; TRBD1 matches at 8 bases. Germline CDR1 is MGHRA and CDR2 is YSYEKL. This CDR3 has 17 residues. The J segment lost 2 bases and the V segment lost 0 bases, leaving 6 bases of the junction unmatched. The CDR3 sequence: CASSQDLAGGTGNTIYF. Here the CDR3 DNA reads TGCGCCAGCAGCCAAGATCTAGCAGGGGGCACTGGAAACACCATATATTTT.

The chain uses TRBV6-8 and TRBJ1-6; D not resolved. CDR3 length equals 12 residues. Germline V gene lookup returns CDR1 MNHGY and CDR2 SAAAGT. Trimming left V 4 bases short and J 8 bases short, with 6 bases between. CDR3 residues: CASSFGDSPLHF. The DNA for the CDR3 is TGTGCCAGCAGTTTCGGGGATTCACCCCTCCACTTT.

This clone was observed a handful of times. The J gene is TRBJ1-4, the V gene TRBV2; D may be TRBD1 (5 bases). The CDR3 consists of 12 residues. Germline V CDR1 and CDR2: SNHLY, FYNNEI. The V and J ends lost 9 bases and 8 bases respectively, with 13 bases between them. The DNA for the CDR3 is TGTGCCAGTCTAGAGGCAGGGGAAAAACTGTTTTTT. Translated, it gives CASLEAGEKLFF.

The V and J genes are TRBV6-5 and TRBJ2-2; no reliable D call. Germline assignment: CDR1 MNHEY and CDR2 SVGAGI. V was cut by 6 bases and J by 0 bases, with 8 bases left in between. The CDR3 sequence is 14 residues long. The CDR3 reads CASSAAANTGELFF. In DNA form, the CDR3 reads TGTGCCAGCAGCGCAGCCGCGAACACCGGGGAGCTGTTTTTT.

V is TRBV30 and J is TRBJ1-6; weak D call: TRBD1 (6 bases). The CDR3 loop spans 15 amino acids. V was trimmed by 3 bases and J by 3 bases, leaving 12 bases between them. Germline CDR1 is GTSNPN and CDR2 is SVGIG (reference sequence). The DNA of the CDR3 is TGTGCCTGGAGACGGACAGCCCTCTATAATTCACCCCTCCACTTT. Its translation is CAWRRTALYNSPLHF.

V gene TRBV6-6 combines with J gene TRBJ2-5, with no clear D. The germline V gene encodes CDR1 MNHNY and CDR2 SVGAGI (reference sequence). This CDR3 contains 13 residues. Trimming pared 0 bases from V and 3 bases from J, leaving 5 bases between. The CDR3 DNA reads TGTGCCAGCAGTTACTCCCCCGAAGAGACCCAGTACTTC. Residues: CASSYSPEETQYF.

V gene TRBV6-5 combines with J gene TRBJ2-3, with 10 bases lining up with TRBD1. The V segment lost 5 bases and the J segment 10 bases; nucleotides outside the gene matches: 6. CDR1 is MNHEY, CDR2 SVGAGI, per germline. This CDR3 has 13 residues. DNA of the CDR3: TGTGCCAGCAGTGCGGAGGGGACAGGGGCGCAGTATTTT. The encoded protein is CASSAEGTGAQYF.

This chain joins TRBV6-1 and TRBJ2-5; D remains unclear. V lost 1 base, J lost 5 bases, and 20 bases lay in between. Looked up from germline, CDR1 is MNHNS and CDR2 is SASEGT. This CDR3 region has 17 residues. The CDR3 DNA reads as TGTGCCAGCAGTGAAGGGGTCGGTGGGTGGGGAATGGAGACCCAGTACTTC. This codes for CASSEGVGGWGMETQYF.

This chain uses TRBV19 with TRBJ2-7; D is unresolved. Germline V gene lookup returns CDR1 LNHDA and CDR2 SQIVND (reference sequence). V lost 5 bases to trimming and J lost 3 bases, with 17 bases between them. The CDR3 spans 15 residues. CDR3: CASSAYSGVVYEQYF. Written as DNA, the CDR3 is TGTGCCAGTAGTGCCTACAGTGGTGTTGTCTACGAGCAGTACTTC.

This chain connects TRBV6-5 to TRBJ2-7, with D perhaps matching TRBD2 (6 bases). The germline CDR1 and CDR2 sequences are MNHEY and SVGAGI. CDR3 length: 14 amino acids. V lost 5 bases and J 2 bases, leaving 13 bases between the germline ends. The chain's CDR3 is CASSPLQRAYEQYF. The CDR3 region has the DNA TGTGCCAGCAGTCCCCTTCAGCGGGCCTACGAGCAGTACTTC.

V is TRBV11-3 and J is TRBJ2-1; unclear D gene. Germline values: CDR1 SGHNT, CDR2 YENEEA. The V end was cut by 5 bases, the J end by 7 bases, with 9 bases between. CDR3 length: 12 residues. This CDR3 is CASSIGANEQFF. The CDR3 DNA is TGTGCCAGCAGCATTGGTGCGAATGAGCAGTTCTTC.

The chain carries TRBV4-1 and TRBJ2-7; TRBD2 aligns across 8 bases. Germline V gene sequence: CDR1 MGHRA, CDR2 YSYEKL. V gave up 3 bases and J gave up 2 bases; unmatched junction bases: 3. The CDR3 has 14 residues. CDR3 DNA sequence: TGCGCCAGCAGCCATTTGCGGGGGGCCTACGAGCAGTACTTC. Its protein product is CASSHLRGAYEQYF.

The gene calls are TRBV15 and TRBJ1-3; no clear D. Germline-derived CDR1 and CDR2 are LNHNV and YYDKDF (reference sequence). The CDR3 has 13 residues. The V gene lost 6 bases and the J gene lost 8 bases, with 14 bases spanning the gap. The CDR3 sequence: CATRPRSRDTIYF. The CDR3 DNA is TGTGCCACCAGGCCGAGGAGCCGGGACACCATATATTTT.

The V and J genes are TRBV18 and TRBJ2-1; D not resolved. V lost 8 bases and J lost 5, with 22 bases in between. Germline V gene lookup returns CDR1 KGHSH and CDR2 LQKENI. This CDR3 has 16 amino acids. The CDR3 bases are TGTGCCAGCGACACGGTTTCTGGAACGGTGCACAATGAGCAGTTCTTC. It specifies CASDTVSGTVHNEQFF.

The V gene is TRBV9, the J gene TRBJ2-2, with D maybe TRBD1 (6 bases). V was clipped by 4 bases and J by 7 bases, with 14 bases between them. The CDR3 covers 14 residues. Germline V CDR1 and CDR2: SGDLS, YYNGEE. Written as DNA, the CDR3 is TGTGCCAGCAGCCCACAGGGTATCATCGGGGAGCTGTTTTTT. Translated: CASSPQGIIGELFF.

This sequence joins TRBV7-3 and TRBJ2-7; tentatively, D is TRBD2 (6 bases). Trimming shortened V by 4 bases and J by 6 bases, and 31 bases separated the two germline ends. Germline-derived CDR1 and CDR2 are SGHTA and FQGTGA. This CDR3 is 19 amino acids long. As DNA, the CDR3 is TGTGCCAGCAGCTCCGGGATAGGCGGGAACCTCCACACCGGGGGCGAGCAGTACTTC. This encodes CASSSGIGGNLHTGGEQYF.

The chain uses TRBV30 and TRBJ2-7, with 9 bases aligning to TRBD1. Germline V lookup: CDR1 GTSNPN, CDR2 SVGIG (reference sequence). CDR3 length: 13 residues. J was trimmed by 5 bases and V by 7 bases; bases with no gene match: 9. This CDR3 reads CALDRGLPHEQYF. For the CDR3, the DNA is TGTGCCTTAGACAGGGGGTTACCTCACGAGCAGTACTTC.